This TCR beta chain was observed in a study of identifying expanded T cells in peripheral blood. CDR3 length: 14 residues. CDR1 is GTSNPN, CDR2 SVGIG, per germline (reference sequence). V gave up 2 bases and J gave up 4 bases, with 12 bases separating them. This table comes from immunoSEQ multiplex PCR, and its TCRdb copy is limited to in-frame clones, with some not included. The repertoire holds tens of thousands of clones, with roughly 84% as singletons. V and J are TRBV30 and TRBJ1-5; D may be TRBD1 (5 bases). Sequencing used blood. The receptor was derived from a person aged 18 to 69 in good health. The CDR3 DNA reads TGTGCCTGGAGTCAGGGCCAAGGGAATCAGCCCCAGCATTTT. This translates into CAWSQGQGNQPQHF.